A single sample is the source of the 18 T cell receptor beta chains below, sequenced in a study of low-dose radiotherapy and immunotherapy resistance in tumors. Priming of first-strand cDNA relied on TRAV- and TRBV-specific primers (covering alpha and beta chains). TCR amplification ran roughly 21 PCR cycles using constant-region and V-primer adapter primers. In TCRdb, the reads were re-called with MiXCR into one record per CDR3 protein. The sample gives roughly 10,000 distinct CDR3 sequences, 60% to 80% of which show up once; about 12% is in the top ten. The receptor set was obtained from a human donor with advanced metastatic prostate, ovarian, gallbladder or colorectal cancer (not recorded which). This table probably holds off-target reads from a library built for another chain.

This chain connects TRBV5-6 to TRBJ2-7; 7 bases are a match to TRBD2. This CDR3 is 12 amino acids long. Germline V gives CDR1 SGHDT, CDR2 YYEEEE. Germline trimming cut 4 bases from V and 7 bases from J; bases unmatched to any gene: 5. In DNA, the CDR3 is TGTGCCAGCAGCGTCGGACTAGGGGAGCAGTACTTC. This translates into CASSVGLGEQYF. Full variable domain (missing parts from reference TRBV5-6 and TRBJ2-7): DAGVTQSPTHLIKTRGQQVTLRCSPKSGHDTVSWYQQALGQGPQFIFQYYEEEERQRGNFPDRFSGHQFPNYSSELNVNALLLGDSALYLCASSVGLGEQYFGPGTRLTVT.

The chain joins TRBV6-2 or TRBV6-3 to TRBJ1-5, with 8 bases matching TRBD1. In germline, CDR1 is MNHEY, CDR2 SVGEGT. V lost 6 bases, J lost 0 bases, and 7 bases stayed unmatched. The CDR3 length is 16 residues. CDR3 nucleotides: TGTGCCAGCAGAGTCAGGGGGCTTTATAGCAATCAGCCCCAGCATTTT. Its protein product is CASRVRGLYSNQPQHF.

This chain's CDR3 is CSVRPEQSNYGYTF. The CDR3 coding sequence is TGCAGCGTGCGCCCGGAACAGTCTAACTATGGCTACACCTTC. The V call is TRBV29-1, the J call TRBJ1-2, with D hard to call. V gave up 6 bases and J gave up 0 bases, with 14 bases separating them. This CDR3 has 14 residues. The germline gives CDR1 SQVTM, CDR2 ANQGSEA. The full variable domain, with the rest looked up from reference TRBV29-1 and TRBJ1-2, is SAVISQKPSRDICQRGTSLTIQCQVDSQVTMMFWYRQQPGQSLTLIATANQGSEATYESGFVIDKFPISRPNLTFSTLTVSNMSPEDSSIYLCSVRPEQSNYGYTFGSGTRLTVV.

This chain's CDR3 is CASSPRASGSYNEQFF. In nucleotides, the CDR3 is TGTGCCAGCAGCCCCCGGGCTAGCGGGAGCTACAATGAGCAGTTCTTC. The chain has TRBV11-3 and TRBJ2-1; 10 bases match TRBD2. The germline CDR1 and CDR2 sequences are SGHNT and YENEEA. The CDR3 contains 16 residues. Trimming cost V 5 bases and J 3 bases; bases outside gene matches: 7.

The chain combines TRBV19 with TRBJ1-6; D unclear. CDR3 length: 15 amino acids. Per germline, CDR1 LNHDA and CDR2 SQIVND (reference sequence). V was trimmed by 6 bases and J by 7 bases, leaving 16 bases between them. For the CDR3, the DNA is TGTGCCAGTAGCCCAGCCCGGCTGGCGAATTCACCCCTCCACTTT. Protein product: CASSPARLANSPLHF.

The genes are TRBV11-2 and TRBJ2-5; TRBD1 aligns across 7 bases. The CDR3 loop spans 17 amino acids. Germline CDR1 reads SGHAT; CDR2 reads FQNNGV. J gave up 5 bases and V 5 bases, and 17 bases lay outside the gene matches. The DNA for the CDR3 is TGTGCCAGCAGCCCCACCGGGACAGTACAAACTGGGGAGACCCAGTACTTC. Translating it yields CASSPTGTVQTGETQYF.

The V call is TRBV13, the J call TRBJ1-4; 7 positions agree with TRBD1. Germline CDR1 is PRHDT and CDR2 is FYEKMQ (reference sequence). V was pared by 6 bases and J by 8 bases, with 9 bases of the junction left unmatched. The CDR3 is 14 amino acids. The CDR3 protein is CASSGSTGREKLFF. CDR3 DNA: TGTGCCAGCAGTGGGTCGACAGGGCGCGAAAAACTGTTTTTT. Combining the CDR3 with reference TRBV13 and TRBJ1-4 gives the whole variable domain AAGVIQSPRHLIKEKRETATLKCYPIPRHDTVYWYQQGPGQDPQFLISFYEKMQSDKGSIPDRFSAQQFSDYHSELNMSSLELGDSALYFCASSGSTGREKLFFGSGTQLSVL.

The chain has TRBV6-2 or TRBV6-3 and TRBJ2-7; the D call may be TRBD1 or TRBD2 (6 bases each). Germline V gives CDR1 MNHEY, CDR2 SVGEGT. V was trimmed by 6 bases and J by 5 bases, leaving 17 bases between them. CDR3 length equals 14 residues. The CDR3 loop reads CASSQRGRTNEQYF. In DNA form, the CDR3 reads TGTGCCAGCAGCCAACGGGGGCGGACCAACGAGCAGTACTTC.

The chain is built from TRBV4-3 and TRBJ1-1, with D unclear. The germline gives CDR1 LGHNA, CDR2 YSLEER. CDR3 length equals 16 residues. V dropped 0 bases and J dropped 3 bases, with 14 bases sitting between them. The CDR3 DNA follows: TGCGCCAGCAGCCAAGATTTAGTAACCCGATACACTGAAGCTTTCTTT. This encodes CASSQDLVTRYTEAFF.

This clonotype was seen a single time. The chain couples TRBV20-1 to TRBJ2-2; 8 bases map to TRBD2. The CDR3 is made up of 15 amino acids. CDR1 and CDR2 from the germline V gene are DFQATT and SNEGSKA (reference sequence). J gave up 0 bases and V 6 bases, and 6 bases lay outside the gene matches. Written as DNA, the CDR3 is TGCAGTGCCACCCACGGGGGGGCGAACACCGGGGAGCTGTTTTTT. Encoded protein: CSATHGGANTGELFF.

The rearrangement uses TRBV9 and TRBJ2-3; TRBD2 might be the D (6 bases). CDR3 length equals 14 residues. Germline V lookup: CDR1 SGDLS, CDR2 YYNGEE. Trimming removed 1 base from V and 3 bases from J, with 9 bases in between. DNA for the CDR3: TGTGCCAGCAGCGTACTAGCGAGAACAGATACGCAGTATTTT. As protein: CASSVLARTDTQYF.

In its sample, this clonotype was seen a few times. The chain uses TRBV11-3 and TRBJ1-1, with D possibly being TRBD1 (6 bases). Germline CDR1 reads SGHNT; CDR2 reads YENEEA. The CDR3 spans 14 residues. V lost 5 bases to trimming and J lost 3 bases, with 13 bases between them. Here the CDR3 reads CASSLSGVDTEAFF. The CDR3 DNA is TGTGCCAGCAGCCTCTCAGGGGTAGACACTGAAGCTTTCTTT.

The J gene is TRBJ1-1, the V gene TRBV5-1; D is undetermined. The ends were cut back, 0 bases at V and 5 bases at J, with 11 bases in the middle. CDR1 SGHRS and CDR2 YFSETQ come from the germline V gene. The CDR3 has 14 amino acids. The CDR3 DNA is TGCGCCAGCAGCTTGGAGGGAGCTGGGACTGAAGCTTTCTTT. Protein: CASSLEGAGTEAFF.

This clonotype was recorded a few times. The chain couples TRBV6-2 or TRBV6-3 to TRBJ1-5, with a weak D call TRBD1 (5 bases). Germline lookup yields CDR1 MNHEY and CDR2 SVGEGT. With 6 bases removed from V and 5 bases from J, the gap between germline ends came to 20 bases. This CDR3 has 16 amino acids. The CDR3 sequence is CASRLGRRDPDQPQHF. Here the CDR3 DNA reads TGTGCCAGCAGACTGGGCCGAAGGGACCCCGATCAGCCCCAGCATTTT.

The J gene is TRBJ2-2, the V gene TRBV24-1, with 7 bases fitting TRBD2. From germline, CDR1 is KGHDR and CDR2 SFDVKD. The ends lost 4 bases at V and 6 bases at J; junction bases unmatched: 7. The CDR3 extends over 15 amino acids. The CDR3 DNA sequence: TGTGCCACCAGTGAGGCTCGGGGGGTTCCCGGGGAGCTGTTTTTT. Amino acids: CATSEARGVPGELFF.

The J gene is TRBJ2-7, the V gene TRBV21-1; TRBD1, the table's D call, was not compared with the DNA. TRBV21-1 represents a pseudogene. CDR3 length equals 18 residues. The CDR3 is CASSKSQVTGAPLYEQYF. CDR3 bases: TGTGCCAGCAGCAAGAGCCAAGTAACAGGGGCCCCTCTCTACGAGCAGTACTTC.

For this clonotype: Germline is not matched at one junction end, which may reflect a read error. This chain connects TRBV12-3 or TRBV12-4 to TRBJ1-5, with D possibly being TRBD1 (6 bases). CDR3 length equals 15 residues. The CDR3 region has the DNA TGTGCCAGCAGTTTCGACGGACAGATAAATCAGCCCCAGCTTTTT. Amino acids: CASSFDGQINQPQLF.

The chain recombines TRBV11-3 with TRBJ2-2; D is uncertain. The CDR3 loop spans 15 amino acids. Trimming shortened V by 1 base and J by 2 bases, and 8 bases separated the two germline ends. Germline V CDR1 and CDR2: SGHNT, YENEEA. The CDR3: CASSLGGSNTGELFF. The CDR3 coding sequence is TGTGCCAGCAGCTTAGGCGGATCCAACACCGGGGAGCTGTTTTTT.